The clone carrying this T cell receptor (beta chain) was counted only a few times. The target antigen is unknown. This specimen comes from a study of vaccination and CD4 T cells after COVID-19. Study summary: A CEFX pool, an HIV-1 Nef pool, or else no peptide went into the control cultures.

The treatment denotes: approximately 9-day PBMC culture with coronavirus spike peptide pools or control peptides (ViraFEST assay). Researchers used the Oncomine TCR Beta short-read assay to sequence DNA from cultured CD4+ T cells. TCRdb redid the calling of the PCR reads with MiXCR, one entry per CDR3 protein. The table records almost 9,500 distinct CDR3 sequences, more than 45% of them present only once. Sequenced: CD4+ T cells from blood, cultured in vitro. The origin of this receptor is a human donor who had recovered from COVID-19.

Here the CDR3 reads CASSELLGGTYEQYF. In DNA form, the CDR3 reads TGTGCCAGCAGTGAATTGCTAGGTGGGACCTACGAGCAGTACTTC. This sequence joins TRBV25-1 and TRBJ2-7; D is unclear. This CDR3 has 15 amino acids. Trimming took 1 base from V and 2 from J, leaving 12 bases between them. Germline loops: CDR1 MGHDK, CDR2 SYGVNS.